This is a list of T cell receptor beta chains from one sample in a study of cytomegalovirus exposure and HLA in healthy donors. The repertoire was sequenced with immunoSEQ multiplex PCR; TCRdb's copy has only in-frame clones and lacks some. The table records some 160,000 clones, more than 75% of them present only once. The specimen was PBMCs. All receptors derive from a male donor in good health and CMV-seronegative. Each CDR3 is given with its conserved first and last residue. The D gene is left open where the match is weak. Expanded clones are given a class, and other clones once, few, many or no size at all.

TRBV5-6	TRBJ2-3	NA	NA	TGTGCCAGCAGGGGGGGGACGGGGGCCCAGGGAGATACGCAGTATTTT	CASRGGTGAQGDTQYF
TRBV28	TRBJ2-7	NA	NA	TGTGCCAGCAGTCCGACGGGGAGGCGTGGACGCTACGAGCAGTACTTC	CASSPTGRRGRYEQYF
TRBV2	TRBJ1-4	NA	TRBD1	TGTGCCAGCAGCCGGGACAGCCATGAAAAACTGTTTTTT	CASSRDSHEKLFF
TRBV6-4	TRBJ2-5	NA	NA	TGTGCCAGCAGTGGAAACAGATTAAACCAAGAGACCCAGTACTTC	CASSGNRLNQETQYF
TRBV7-2	TRBJ1-5	NA	NA	TGTGCCAGCAGCTTGAGCGGGGTTCAGCCCCAGCATTTT	CASSLSGVQPQHF
TRBV9	TRBJ2-5	NA	TRBD2	TGTGCCAGCAGCGTAGGACTAGCGGACCAAGAGACCCAGTACTTC	CASSVGLADQETQYF
TRBV7-2	TRBJ2-7	NA	TRBD2	TGTGCCAGCAGCTTTACTAGCGGGACCTCCTACGAGCAGTACTTC	CASSFTSGTSYEQYF
TRBV30	TRBJ2-7	NA	NA	TGTGCCTGTCTGGGACAATCCTACGAGCAGTACTTC	CACLGQSYEQYF
TRBV6-1	TRBJ1-2	few	NA	TGTGCCAGCAGTGGGAGTAGCTATGGCTACACCTTC	CASSGSSYGYTF
TRBV28	TRBJ2-7	NA	TRBD1	TGTGCCAGCAGTCGACAGGGGTCCCCCTACGAGCAGTACTTC	CASSRQGSPYEQYF
TRBV2	TRBJ1-2	once	NA	TGTGCCAGCAGCGGCACAGGGTCTCCCGGTGTCTACACCTTC	CASSGTGSPGVYTF
TRBV9	TRBJ2-3	few	NA	TGTGCCAGCAGCGCCCGCGGGGGTGGGGGGGCAGCAGATACGCAGTATTTT	CASSARGGGGAADTQYF